This T cell receptor (beta chain) is from a study of blood T cell repertoires in COVID-19. Trimming took 0 bases from V and 0 from J, leaving 8 bases between them. Germline V gene lookup returns CDR1 LNHNV and CDR2 YYDKDF (reference sequence). This CDR3 spans 15 amino acids. Sequenced by immunoSEQ multiplex PCR; TCRdb stores in-frame clones only, minus some. The repertoire has more than 85,000 clones, approximately 82% of them found once; the top ten carry less than 11%. Sequenced sample: peripheral blood. The rearrangement uses TRBV15 and TRBJ1-1; D might be TRBD1 (5 bases). This clonotype was obtained from a man between 65 and 80 years old with acute or convalescent COVID-19. CDR3 protein: CATSRDRTLNTEAFF. The CDR3 nucleotides are TGTGCCACCAGCAGAGATCGGACACTGAACACTGAAGCTTTCTTT.